This T cell receptor beta chain was identified in a study of T cell responses to AZD1222 COVID-19 vaccine. Clones were sequenced by immunoSEQ multiplex PCR, and TCRdb holds only the in-frame ones, with some missing. This table holds tens of thousands of clones, roughly 87% found once. V lost 3 bases to trimming and J lost 0 bases, with 12 bases between them. The CDR3 has 16 amino acids. The germline CDR1 and CDR2 sequences are ENHRY and SYGVKD. The specimen comprised peripheral blood, sampled 28 days after the second AZD1222 dose. The rearrangement links TRBV10-3 to TRBJ1-3; D is possibly TRBD1 (5 bases). The receptor comes from an adult who received the AZD1222 COVID-19 vaccine. This CDR3 reads CAISDQTVHSGNTIYF. CDR3 in DNA: TGTGCCATCAGTGATCAGACAGTGCACTCTGGAAACACCATATATTTT.